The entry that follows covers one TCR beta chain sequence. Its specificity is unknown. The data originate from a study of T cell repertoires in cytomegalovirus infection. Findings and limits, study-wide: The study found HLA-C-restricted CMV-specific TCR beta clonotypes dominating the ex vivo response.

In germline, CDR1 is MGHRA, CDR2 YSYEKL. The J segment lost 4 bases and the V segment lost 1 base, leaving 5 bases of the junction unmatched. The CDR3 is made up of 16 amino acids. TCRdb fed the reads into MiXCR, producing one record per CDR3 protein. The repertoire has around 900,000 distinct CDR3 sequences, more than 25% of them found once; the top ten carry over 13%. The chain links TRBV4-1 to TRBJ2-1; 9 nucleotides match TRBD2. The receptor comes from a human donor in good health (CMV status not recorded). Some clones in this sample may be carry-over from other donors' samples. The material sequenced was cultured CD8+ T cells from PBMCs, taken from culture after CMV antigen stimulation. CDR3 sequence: CASSQVGAGGYNEQFF. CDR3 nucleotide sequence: TGCGCCAGCAGCCAAGTGGGAGCGGGGGGATACAATGAGCAGTTCTTC.